Described below is a single T cell receptor beta chain sequence and its context. Antigen unknown. The junction shows a germline mismatch at one end, possibly a read error. In germline, CDR1 is MGHDK, CDR2 SYGVNS. This CDR3 spans 12 amino acids. These data are taken from a study of T cell responses to AZD1222 COVID-19 vaccine. Across the study: Researchers grouped second doses given at about 4 or about 12 weeks into one pool. Overall study results and limits: Among the donors, most were white British and more were female, and clonal diversity was possibly underestimated. Spike-specific TCR breadth and depth were elevated following two AZD1222 doses. After the peak T cell response, and only then, were repertoires sampled.

The protocol was immunoSEQ multiplex PCR, while the TCRdb copy is restricted to in-frame clones and leaves out a portion. The sample consists of approximately 190,000 clones, about 92% of them appearing once. The chain has TRBV25-1 and TRBJ2-7, with a possible D match to TRBD2 (5 bases). The source is an adult in good health. The input for sequencing was peripheral blood, taken on day 0 of AZD1222 vaccination. Written as DNA, the CDR3 is TGTGCCAGCAGTGACTGGCGGGCCTTAACCCGTTTC. This translates into CASSDWRALTRF.